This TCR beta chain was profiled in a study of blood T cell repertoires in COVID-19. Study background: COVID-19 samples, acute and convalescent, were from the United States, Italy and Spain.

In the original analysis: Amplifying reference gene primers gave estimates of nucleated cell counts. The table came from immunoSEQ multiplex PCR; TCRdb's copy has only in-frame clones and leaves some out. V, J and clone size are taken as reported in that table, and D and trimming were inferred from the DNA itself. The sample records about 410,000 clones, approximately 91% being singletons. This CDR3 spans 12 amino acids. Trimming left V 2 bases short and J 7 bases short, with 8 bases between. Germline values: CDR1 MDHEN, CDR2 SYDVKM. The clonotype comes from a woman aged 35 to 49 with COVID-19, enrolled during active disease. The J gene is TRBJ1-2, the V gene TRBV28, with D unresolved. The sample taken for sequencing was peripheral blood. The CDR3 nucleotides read TGTGCCAGCAGTTTAAGGGCGGGTGGCTACACCTTC. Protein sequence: CASSLRAGGYTF.